This is a list of T cell receptor beta chains from one sample in a study of regulatory T cells in long-lasting Graves disease. MiXCR was run by TCRdb on the multiplex PCR reads, yielding one entry per CDR3 protein. The data contain 200,000 to 250,000 distinct CDR3 sequences, about 16% of them singletons. Sequences were derived from peripheral blood mononuclear cells (PBMCs), sampled at new diagnosis, from a patient treated with antithyroid drugs. The source of these receptors is a female donor with Graves disease. Both conserved end residues are part of each CDR3. A D gene is named only where the DNA matches it firmly. The listing skips clone size in some rows; elsewhere it reads once, few, many or a size class.

d_gene	abundance	v_gene	j_gene	CDR3nt	CDR3aa
TRBD2	.	TRBV30	TRBJ2-1	TGTGCCTGGTCTAGCGGGTACAATGAGCAGTTCTTC	CAWSSGYNEQFF
TRBD2	many	TRBV6-1	TRBJ2-7	TGTGCCACCAGAAGGGGACTAGCACAGAACTACGAGCAGTACTTC	CATRRGLAQNYEQYF
TRBD1	many	TRBV29-1	TRBJ1-2	TGCAGCGACGGACAGGTCAGCTTC	CSDGQVSF
.	many	TRBV2	TRBJ2-1	TGTGCCAGCCCCGGTAACAACAATGAGCAGTTCTTC	CASPGNNNEQFF
TRBD2	many	TRBV20-1	TRBJ2-3	TGCAGTGCTACGCGGGGGGCTAGCACAGATACGCAGTATTTT	CSATRGASTDTQYF
TRBD1	many	TRBV19	TRBJ2-7	TGTGCCAGTAGTATAGGGGACAGCTACGAGCAGTACTTC	CASSIGDSYEQYF
TRBD2	many	TRBV14	TRBJ2-1	TGTGCCAGCAGCCAAGATCCTAGCGGGGCCTACAATGAGCAGTTCTTC	CASSQDPSGAYNEQFF
.	few	TRBV28	TRBJ1-2	TGTGCCAGCAGTTATGGACAGATTAACCATGGCTACACCTTC	CASSYGQINHGYTF
.	many	TRBV28	TRBJ2-7	TGTGCCAGCAGTTTTCGGGGGACCATCCAGGTCGAGCAGTACTTC	CASSFRGTIQVEQYF
TRBD1	many	TRBV20-1	TRBJ1-2	TGCAGTGCTAGAGCCGGGGACAGAGGCTATGGCTACACCTTC	CSARAGDRGYGYTF
TRBD2	.	TRBV29-1	TRBJ2-1	TGCAGCGCTGGAGCGGGGAAGGTATACAATGAGCAGTTCTTC	CSAGAGKVYNEQFF
TRBD1	many	TRBV20-1	TRBJ1-2	TGCAGTGCTAGAGTGGGGGGCAGGGGGTATGGCTACACCTTC	CSARVGGRGYGYTF
TRBD2	few	TRBV5-6	TRBJ2-1	TGTGCCAGCAGCTTCACTAGCGGGACCTACAATGAGCAGTTCTTC	CASSFTSGTYNEQFF
.	many	TRBV9	TRBJ2-5	TGTGCCAGCAGCGTTGCAGGGGACGAGACCCAGTACTTC	CASSVAGDETQYF
TRBD2	few	TRBV12-3/TRBV12-4	TRBJ2-3	TGTGCCAGCAGCTCCCCGGGACTAGACACAGATACGCAGTATTTT	CASSSPGLDTDTQYF
.	many	TRBV27	TRBJ2-7	TGTGCCAGCAGTTTCGTAGGTAGGGAGCAGTACTTC	CASSFVGREQYF
.	many	TRBV6-8	TRBJ1-1	TGTGCCAGCAGTTACGACGGTGCTGTGAACACTGAAGCTTTCTTT	CASSYDGAVNTEAFF
TRBD1	medium-sized	TRBV5-1	TRBJ1-4	TGTGCCAGCAGTGAGACAGGGAATAGTGAAAAACTGTTTTTT	CASSETGNSEKLFF
TRBD2	many	TRBV20-1	TRBJ2-1	TGCAGTGCTAGAGATCCGGGACTAGAGGCCAATGAGCAGTTCTTC	CSARDPGLEANEQFF
.	.	TRBV7-6	TRBJ1-4	TGTGCCAGCAGCCGAAGGAGACCGAAGCGGGAAAAACTGTTTTTT	CASSRRRPKREKLFF
.	many	TRBV29-1	TRBJ2-7	TGCAGCGTTGTTACGGGGACCTCAGACGAGCAGTACTTC	CSVVTGTSDEQYF
TRBD1	many	TRBV6-5	TRBJ2-7	TGTGCCAGCAGTTCCAAGACAGGGGGTAAATACGAGCAGTACTTC	CASSSKTGGKYEQYF
TRBD1	many	TRBV6-5	TRBJ2-7	TGTGCCAGCAGTTCCCCGGGACAGCCCAGTGGCGAGCAGTACTTC	CASSSPGQPSGEQYF
.	many	TRBV4-3	TRBJ2-3	TGCGCCAGCAGCCAAGGAAGACGGGCTGGAGGCGCAGATACGCAGTATTTT	CASSQGRRAGGADTQYF
.	many	TRBV6-1	TRBJ1-1	TGTGCCAGCAGGGACACCAAGGGGGTGACTGAAGCTTTCTTT	CASRDTKGVTEAFF
TRBD1	many	TRBV19	TRBJ2-5	TGTGCCAGTAGTATCGGGGACAGGGACCAAGAGACCCAGTACTTC	CASSIGDRDQETQYF
.	many	TRBV30	TRBJ2-2	TGTGCCTGGAGTGTACTCACAGGTCACACCGGGGAGCTGTTTTTT	CAWSVLTGHTGELFF
TRBD2	many	TRBV7-7	TRBJ2-1	TGTGCTAGCAGCAGAACTAGCGGGAGTACCAATGAGCAGTTCTTC	CASSRTSGSTNEQFF
TRBD1	many	TRBV19	TRBJ1-2	TGTGCCAGTAGCGACAGGGGGAAAATTGGCTACACCTTC	CASSDRGKIGYTF
.	.	TRBV6-2/TRBV6-3	TRBJ2-3	TGTGCCAGCAGTTACAGGGGGCGGGAGTTAGATACGCAGTATTTT	CASSYRGRELDTQYF
.	.	TRBV9	TRBJ1-1	TGTGCCAGCAGCGTAGCGCCCCTCTACACTGAAGCTTTCTTT	CASSVAPLYTEAFF
TRBD2	many	TRBV20-1	TRBJ2-1	TGCAGTGCTAGTCAATTAGTTAGCGGGAGGGCAAATGAGCAGTTCTTC	CSASQLVSGRANEQFF